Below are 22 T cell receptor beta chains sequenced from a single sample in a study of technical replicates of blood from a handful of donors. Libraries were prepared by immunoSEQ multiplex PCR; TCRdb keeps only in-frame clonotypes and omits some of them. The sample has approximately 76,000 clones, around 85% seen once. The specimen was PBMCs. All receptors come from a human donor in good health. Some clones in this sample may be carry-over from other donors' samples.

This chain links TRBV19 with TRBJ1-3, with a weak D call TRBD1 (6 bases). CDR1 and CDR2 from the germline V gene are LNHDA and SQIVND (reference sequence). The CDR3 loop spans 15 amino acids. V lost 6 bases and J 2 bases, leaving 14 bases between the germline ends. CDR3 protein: CASRSTGRTGNTIYF. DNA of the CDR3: TGTGCCAGTAGGTCCACAGGGAGAACTGGAAACACCATATATTTT.

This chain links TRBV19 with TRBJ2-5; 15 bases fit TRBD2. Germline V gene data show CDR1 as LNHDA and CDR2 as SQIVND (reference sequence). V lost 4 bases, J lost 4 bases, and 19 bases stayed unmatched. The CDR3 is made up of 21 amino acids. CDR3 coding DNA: TGTGCCAGTAGTAACGAAGCTCAAATGGGACTAGCGGGAGGCTCAGGAGAGACCCAGTACTTC. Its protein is CASSNEAQMGLAGGSGETQYF.

CDR3 sequence (DNA): TGTGCCAGCAGCCAAACTAGCGGGGTCGGTGAGACCCAGTACTTC. Encoded protein: CASSQTSGVGETQYF. The chain couples TRBV11-2 to TRBJ2-5; TRBD2 matches 10 bases. The germline gives CDR1 SGHAT, CDR2 FQNNGV. The trim removed 5 bases at V and 5 bases at J, leaving 8 bases unmatched. The CDR3 is made up of 15 amino acids. The variable domain in full, with the rest retrieved from reference TRBV11-2 and TRBJ2-5, is EAGVAQSPRYKIIEKRQSVAFWCNPISGHATLYWYQQILGQGPKLLIQFQNNGVVDDSQLPKDRFSAERLKGVDSTLKIQPAKLEDSAVYLCASSQTSGVGETQYFGPGTRLLVL.

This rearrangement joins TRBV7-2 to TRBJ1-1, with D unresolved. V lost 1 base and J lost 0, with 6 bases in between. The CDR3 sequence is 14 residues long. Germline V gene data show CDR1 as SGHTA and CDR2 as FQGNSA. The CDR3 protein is CASSLVSVNTEAFF. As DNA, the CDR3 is TGTGCCAGCAGCTTAGTATCAGTGAACACTGAAGCTTTCTTT.

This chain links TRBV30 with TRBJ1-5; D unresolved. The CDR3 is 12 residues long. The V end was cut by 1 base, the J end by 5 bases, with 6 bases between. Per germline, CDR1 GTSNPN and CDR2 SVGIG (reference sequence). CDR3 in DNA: TGTGCCTGGAGTGAAGAGTATCAGCCCCAGCATTTT. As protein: CAWSEEYQPQHF.

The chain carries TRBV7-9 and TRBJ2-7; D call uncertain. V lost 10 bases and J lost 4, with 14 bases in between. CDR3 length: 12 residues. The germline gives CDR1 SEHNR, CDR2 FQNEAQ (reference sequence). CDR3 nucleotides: TGTGCCACCAGAGGTGAGGAATACGAGCAGTACTTC. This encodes CATRGEEYEQYF.

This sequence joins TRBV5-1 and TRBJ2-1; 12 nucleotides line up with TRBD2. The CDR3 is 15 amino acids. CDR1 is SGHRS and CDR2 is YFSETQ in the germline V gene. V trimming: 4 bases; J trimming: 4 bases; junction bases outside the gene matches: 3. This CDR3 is CASSDGLAGYNEQFF. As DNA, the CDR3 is TGCGCCAGCAGCGACGGACTAGCGGGGTACAATGAGCAGTTCTTC.

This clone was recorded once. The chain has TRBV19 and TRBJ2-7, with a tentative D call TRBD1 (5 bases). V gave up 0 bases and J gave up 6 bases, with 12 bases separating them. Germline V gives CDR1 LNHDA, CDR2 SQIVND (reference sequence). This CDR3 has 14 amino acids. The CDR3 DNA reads TGTGCCAGTAGTATAGAACAGGCCCTCGGCGAGCAGTACTTC. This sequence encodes CASSIEQALGEQYF.

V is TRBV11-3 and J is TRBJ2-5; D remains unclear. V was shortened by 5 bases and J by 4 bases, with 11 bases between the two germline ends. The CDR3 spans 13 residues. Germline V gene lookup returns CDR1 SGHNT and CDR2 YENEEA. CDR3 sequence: CASSARLGETQYF. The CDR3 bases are TGTGCCAGCAGCGCCAGGTTGGGAGAGACCCAGTACTTC.

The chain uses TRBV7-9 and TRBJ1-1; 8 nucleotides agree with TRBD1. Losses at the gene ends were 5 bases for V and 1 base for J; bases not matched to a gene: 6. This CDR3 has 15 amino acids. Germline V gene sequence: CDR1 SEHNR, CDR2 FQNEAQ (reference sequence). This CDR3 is CASSPAGQGNTEAFF. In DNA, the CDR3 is TGTGCCAGCAGCCCCGCCGGACAGGGGAACACTGAAGCTTTCTTT. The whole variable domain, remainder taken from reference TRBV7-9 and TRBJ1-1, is DTGVSQNPRHKITKRGQNVTFRCDPISEHNRLYWYRQTLGQGPEFLTYFQNEAQLEKSRLLSDRFSAERPKGSFSTLEIQRTEQGDSAMYLCASSPAGQGNTEAFFGQGTRLTVV.

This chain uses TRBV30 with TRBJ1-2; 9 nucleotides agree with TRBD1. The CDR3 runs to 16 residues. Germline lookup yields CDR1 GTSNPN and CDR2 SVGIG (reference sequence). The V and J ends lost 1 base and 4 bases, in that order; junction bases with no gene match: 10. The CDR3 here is CAWSEAGTGRSYGYTF. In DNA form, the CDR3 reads TGTGCCTGGAGTGAGGCCGGGACAGGGCGGAGCTATGGCTACACCTTC.

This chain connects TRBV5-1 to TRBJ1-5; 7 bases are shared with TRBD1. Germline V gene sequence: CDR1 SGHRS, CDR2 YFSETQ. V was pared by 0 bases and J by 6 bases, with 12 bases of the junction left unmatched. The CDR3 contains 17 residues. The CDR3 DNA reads TGCGCCAGCAGCTTGGCTTTCCAACAGGGGCCATCTCAGCCCCAGCATTTT. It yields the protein CASSLAFQQGPSQPQHF.

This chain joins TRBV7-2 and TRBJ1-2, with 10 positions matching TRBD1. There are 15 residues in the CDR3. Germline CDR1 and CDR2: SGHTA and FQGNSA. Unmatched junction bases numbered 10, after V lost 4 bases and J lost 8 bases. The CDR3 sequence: CASSSPGQGKGGYTF. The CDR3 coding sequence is TGTGCCAGCAGCTCCCCGGGACAGGGGAAGGGCGGCTACACCTTC.

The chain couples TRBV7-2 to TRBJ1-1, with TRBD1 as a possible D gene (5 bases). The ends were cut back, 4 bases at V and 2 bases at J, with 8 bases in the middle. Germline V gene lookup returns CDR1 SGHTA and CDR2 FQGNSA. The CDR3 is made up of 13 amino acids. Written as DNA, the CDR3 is TGTGCCAGCAGCTATGACAGAAACACTGAAGCTTTCTTT. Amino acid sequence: CASSYDRNTEAFF.

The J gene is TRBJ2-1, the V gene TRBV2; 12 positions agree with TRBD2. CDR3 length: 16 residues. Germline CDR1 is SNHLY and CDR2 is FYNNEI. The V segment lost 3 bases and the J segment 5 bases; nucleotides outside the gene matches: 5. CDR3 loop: CASSEASGRGNNEQFF. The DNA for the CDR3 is TGTGCCAGCAGTGAGGCTAGCGGGAGGGGTAACAATGAGCAGTTCTTC.

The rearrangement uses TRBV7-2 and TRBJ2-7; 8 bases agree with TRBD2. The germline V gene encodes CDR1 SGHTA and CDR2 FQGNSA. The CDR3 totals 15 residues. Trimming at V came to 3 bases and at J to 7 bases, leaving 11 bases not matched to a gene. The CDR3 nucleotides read TGTGCCAGCAGCTTTTCCGCTCAGGCGGGAGGAGAGCAGTACTTC. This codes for CASSFSAQAGGEQYF.

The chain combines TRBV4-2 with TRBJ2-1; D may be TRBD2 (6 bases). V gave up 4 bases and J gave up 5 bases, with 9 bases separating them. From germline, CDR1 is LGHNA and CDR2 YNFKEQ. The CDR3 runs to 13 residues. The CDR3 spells CASSRTGDNEQFF. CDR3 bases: TGTGCCAGCAGCCGGACGGGAGACAATGAGCAGTTCTTC.

The CDR3 bases are TGCAGCGTTGAAGATGGGGGGAGCGGGGGGCCGCTAACTAGCACAGATACGCAGTATTTT. Its protein product is CSVEDGGSGGPLTSTDTQYF. The rearrangement uses TRBV29-1 and TRBJ2-3; 9 bases agree with TRBD2. Trimming removed 0 bases from V and 0 bases from J; junction bases left unmatched: 16. In germline, CDR1 is SQVTM, CDR2 ANQGSEA. CDR3 size: 20 residues.

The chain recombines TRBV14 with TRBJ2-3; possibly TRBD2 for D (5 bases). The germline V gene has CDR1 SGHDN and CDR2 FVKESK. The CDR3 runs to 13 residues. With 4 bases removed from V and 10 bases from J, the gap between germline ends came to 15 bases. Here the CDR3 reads CASSPFAGVAQYF. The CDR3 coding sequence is TGTGCCAGCAGCCCATTTGCGGGTGTGGCGCAGTATTTT.

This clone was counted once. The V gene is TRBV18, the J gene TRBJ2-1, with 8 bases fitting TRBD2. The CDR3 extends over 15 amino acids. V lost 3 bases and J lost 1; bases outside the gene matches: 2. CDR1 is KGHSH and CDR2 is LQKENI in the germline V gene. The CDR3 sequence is CASSPIAGSYNEQFF. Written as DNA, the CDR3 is TGTGCCAGCTCACCGATAGCGGGGTCCTACAATGAGCAGTTCTTC.

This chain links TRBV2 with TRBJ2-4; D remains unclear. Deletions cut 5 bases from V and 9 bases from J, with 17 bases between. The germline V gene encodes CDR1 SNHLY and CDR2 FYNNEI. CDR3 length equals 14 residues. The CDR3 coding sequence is TGTGCCAGCAGTCCCGCTAGTGAGCGAGGCATTCAGTACTTC. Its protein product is CASSPASERGIQYF.

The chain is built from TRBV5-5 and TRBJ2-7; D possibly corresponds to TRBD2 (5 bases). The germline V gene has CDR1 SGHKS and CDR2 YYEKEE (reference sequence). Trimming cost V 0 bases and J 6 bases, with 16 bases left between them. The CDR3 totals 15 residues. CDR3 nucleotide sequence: TGTGCCAGCAGCTTGGCACGCTCCTTAGGGAGCGAGCAGTACTTC. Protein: CASSLARSLGSEQYF.